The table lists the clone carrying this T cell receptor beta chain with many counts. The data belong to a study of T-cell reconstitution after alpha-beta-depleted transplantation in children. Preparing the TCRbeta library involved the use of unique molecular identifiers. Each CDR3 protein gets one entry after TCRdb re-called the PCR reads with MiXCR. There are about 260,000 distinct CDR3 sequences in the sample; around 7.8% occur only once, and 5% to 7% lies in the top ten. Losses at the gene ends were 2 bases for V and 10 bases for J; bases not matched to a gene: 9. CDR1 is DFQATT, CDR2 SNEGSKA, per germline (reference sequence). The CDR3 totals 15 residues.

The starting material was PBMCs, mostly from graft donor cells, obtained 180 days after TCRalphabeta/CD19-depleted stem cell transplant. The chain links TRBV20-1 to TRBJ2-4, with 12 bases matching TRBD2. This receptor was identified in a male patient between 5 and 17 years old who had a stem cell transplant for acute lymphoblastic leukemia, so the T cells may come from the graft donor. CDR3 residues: CSARLAGGPSLIQYF. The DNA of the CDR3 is TGCAGTGCTAGACTAGCGGGGGGGCCGTCTCTTATTCAGTACTTC.